This T cell receptor beta chain appears in the sequencing data of a study of lymphopenia after photon versus proton radiotherapy. Data came from immunoSEQ multiplex PCR; TCRdb stores just in-frame clones and leaves some out. The sample yields more than 70,000 clones, around 83% seen once. Comments on this clone: Its target is not known.

General study findings and limits: Post-nadir TCR diversity decline inversely tracked overall survival among those who died. Oligoclonal CD8+ Temra expansion after nadir drove photon patients' diversity drop. Under photons, naive T cells and diversity fell while effector/memory populations rose. Survival link was tested only in deceased patients; proton benefit remains a possibility.

Germline CDR1 is MNHEY and CDR2 is SVGAGI. The CDR3 contains 15 residues. Trimming took 2 bases from V and 4 from J, leaving 11 bases between them. The specimen was peripheral blood, collected from a patient treated with proton-based radiotherapy. The source of this sequence is a man in his 60s with pancreatic cancer. J is TRBJ2-2 and V is TRBV6-5; unclear D gene. The CDR3 is CASSYEPPGTGELFF. The CDR3, as DNA: TGTGCCAGCAGTTACGAGCCCCCAGGCACCGGGGAGCTGTTTTTT.